The rows below give T cell receptor beta chains drawn from one sample of a study of blood T cell repertoires in COVID-19. Profiled with immunoSEQ multiplex PCR; TCRdb holds only in-frame clones, not every one. Here the sample spans 45,000 or so clones, roughly 90% being singletons. Sequencing was performed on peripheral blood. These receptors were taken from a man aged 80 or over with acute or convalescent COVID-19. The CDR3 runs from the conserved cysteine through the conserved F or W. A D gene is named only where the DNA matches it firmly. The listing skips clone size in some rows; elsewhere it reads once, few, many or a size class.

>TRBJ1-6|TRBV10-1|-|13|TRBD1
TGCGCCAGCAGCCAGGGGGGTAATTCACCCCTCCACTTT
CASSQGGNSPLHF
>TRBJ1-2|TRBV7-9|-|13|-
TGTGCCAGCAGCTTCGACAGAGCCTATGGCTACACCTTC
CASSFDRAYGYTF
>TRBJ1-1|TRBV5-1|-|15|-
TGCGCCAGCAGCCTATTGAGTGGTTCAAACACTGAAGCTTTCTTT
CASSLLSGSNTEAFF
>TRBJ1-1|TRBV4-1|-|14|-
TGCGCCAGCAGCCAGGTCAGGGGGAACACTGAAGCTTTCTTT
CASSQVRGNTEAFF
>TRBJ2-7|TRBV19|-|13|TRBD1
TGTGCCAGTAGTCCAGAGGGGGACAGAGAGCAGTACTTC
CASSPEGDREQYF
>TRBJ2-3|TRBV18|-|16|TRBD1
TGTGCCAGCTCACAGGAACAGGGGGGCGGCACAGATACGCAGTATTTT
CASSQEQGGGTDTQYF
>TRBJ2-5|TRBV3-1/TRBV3-2|few|16|TRBD2
TGTGCCAGCAGGGATACCCCCCGGGGGGGTCAAGAGACCCAGTACTTC
CASRDTPRGGQETQYF
>TRBJ2-5|TRBV7-6|-|16|TRBD1
TGTGCCAGCAGCTTAGGGACAGGGGGCGCGTGGGAGACCCAGTACTTC
CASSLGTGGAWETQYF
>TRBJ2-5|TRBV24-1|-|16|TRBD2
TGTGCCACCAGTGATTTGTCTAGCGGGGTCCAAGAGACCCAGTACTTC
CATSDLSSGVQETQYF
>TRBJ1-2|TRBV10-1|-|13|-
TGCGCCAGCAGTGAGCGCCAGAACTATGGCTACACCTTC
CASSERQNYGYTF
>TRBJ1-5|TRBV10-3|-|16|TRBD1
TGTGCCATCAGTGGGACAGGGGGAGGAGGCAATCAGCCCCAGCATTTT
CAISGTGGGGNQPQHF
>TRBJ2-1|TRBV9|-|18|TRBD1
TGTGCCAGCAGCGTAAATTTCCGGGACAGGGTCACCTACAATGAGCAGTTCTTC
CASSVNFRDRVTYNEQFF
>TRBJ2-5|TRBV7-9|-|16|-
TGTGCCAGCAGCCCTAGGACCGGAGGGTACCAAGAGACCCAGTACTTC
CASSPRTGGYQETQYF
>TRBJ2-7|TRBV7-9|-|12|-
TGTGCCAGCAGCCCGACAGGTTACGAGCAGTACTTC
CASSPTGYEQYF
>TRBJ2-3|TRBV10-3|-|15|-
TGTGCCATCAGTGACGGACAGACTAGCACAGATACGCAGTATTTT
CAISDGQTSTDTQYF
>TRBJ2-2|TRBV9|-|14|-
TGTGCCAGCAGCAAGAATACAGGAACCGGGGAGCTGTTTTTT
CASSKNTGTGELFF
>TRBJ2-7|TRBV6-5|-|14|-
TGTGCCAGCAGGAACAGGGAGAGCAGGTACGAGCAGTACTTC
CASRNRESRYEQYF
>TRBJ1-3|TRBV6-5|-|12|-
TGTGCCAGTACAGGATTCGGTAACACCATATATTTT
CASTGFGNTIYF